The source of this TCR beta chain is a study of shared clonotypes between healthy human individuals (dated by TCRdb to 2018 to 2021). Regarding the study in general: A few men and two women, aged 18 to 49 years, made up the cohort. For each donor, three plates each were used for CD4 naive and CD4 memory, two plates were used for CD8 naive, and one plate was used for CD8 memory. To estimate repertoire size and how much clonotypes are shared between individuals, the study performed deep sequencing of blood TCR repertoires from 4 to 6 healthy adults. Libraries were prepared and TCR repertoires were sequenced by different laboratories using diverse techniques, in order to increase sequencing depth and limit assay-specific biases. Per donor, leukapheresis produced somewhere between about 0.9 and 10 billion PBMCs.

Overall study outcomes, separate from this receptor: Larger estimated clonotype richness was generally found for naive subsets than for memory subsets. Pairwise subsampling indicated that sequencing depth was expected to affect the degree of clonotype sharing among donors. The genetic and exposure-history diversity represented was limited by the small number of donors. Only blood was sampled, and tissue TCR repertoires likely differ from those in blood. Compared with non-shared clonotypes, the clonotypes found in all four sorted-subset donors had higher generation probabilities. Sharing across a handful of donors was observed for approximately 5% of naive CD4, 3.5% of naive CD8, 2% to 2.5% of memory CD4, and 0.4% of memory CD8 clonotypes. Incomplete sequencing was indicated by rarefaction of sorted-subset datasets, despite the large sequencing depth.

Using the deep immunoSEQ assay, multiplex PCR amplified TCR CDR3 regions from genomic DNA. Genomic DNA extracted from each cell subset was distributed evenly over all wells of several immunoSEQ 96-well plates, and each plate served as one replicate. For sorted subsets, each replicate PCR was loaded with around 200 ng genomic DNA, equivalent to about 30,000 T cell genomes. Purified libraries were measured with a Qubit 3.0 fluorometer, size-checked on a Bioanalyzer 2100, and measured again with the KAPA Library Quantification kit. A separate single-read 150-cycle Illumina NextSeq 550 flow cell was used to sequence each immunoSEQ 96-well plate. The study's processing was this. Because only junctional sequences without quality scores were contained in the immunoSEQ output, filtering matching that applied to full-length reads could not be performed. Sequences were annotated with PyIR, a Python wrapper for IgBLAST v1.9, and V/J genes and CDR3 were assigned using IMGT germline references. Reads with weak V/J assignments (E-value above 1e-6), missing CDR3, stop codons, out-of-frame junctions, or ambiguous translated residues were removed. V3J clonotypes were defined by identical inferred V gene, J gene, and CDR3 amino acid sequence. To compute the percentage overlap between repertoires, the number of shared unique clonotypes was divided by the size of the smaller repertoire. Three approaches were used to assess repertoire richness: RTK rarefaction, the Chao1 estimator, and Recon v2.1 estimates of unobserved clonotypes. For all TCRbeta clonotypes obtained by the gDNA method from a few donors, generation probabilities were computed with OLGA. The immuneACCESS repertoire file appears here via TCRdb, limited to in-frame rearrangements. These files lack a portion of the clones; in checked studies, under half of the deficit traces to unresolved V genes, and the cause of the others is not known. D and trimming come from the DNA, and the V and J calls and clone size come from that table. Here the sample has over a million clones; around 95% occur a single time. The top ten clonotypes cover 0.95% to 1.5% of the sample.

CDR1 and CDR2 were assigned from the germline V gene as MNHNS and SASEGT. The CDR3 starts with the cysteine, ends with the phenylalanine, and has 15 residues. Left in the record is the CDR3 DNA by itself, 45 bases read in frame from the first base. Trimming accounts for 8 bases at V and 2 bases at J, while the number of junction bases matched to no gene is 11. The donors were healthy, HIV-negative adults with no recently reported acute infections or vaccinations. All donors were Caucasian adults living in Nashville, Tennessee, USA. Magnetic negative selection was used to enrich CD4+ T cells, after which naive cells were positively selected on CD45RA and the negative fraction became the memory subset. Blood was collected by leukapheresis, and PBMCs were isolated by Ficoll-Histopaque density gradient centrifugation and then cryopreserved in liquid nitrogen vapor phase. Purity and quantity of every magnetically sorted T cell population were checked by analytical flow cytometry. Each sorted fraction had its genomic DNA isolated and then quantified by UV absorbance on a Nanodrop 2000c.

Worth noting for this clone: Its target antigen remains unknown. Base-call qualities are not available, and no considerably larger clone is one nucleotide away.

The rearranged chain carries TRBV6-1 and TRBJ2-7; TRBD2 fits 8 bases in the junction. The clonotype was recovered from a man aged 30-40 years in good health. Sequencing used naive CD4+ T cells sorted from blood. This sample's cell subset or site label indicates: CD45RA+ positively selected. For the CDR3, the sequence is CASGQPSGPPYEQYF. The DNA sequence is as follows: TGTGCCAGCGGGCAGCCTAGCGGGCCTCCCTACGAGCAGTACTTC.